A selection of T cell receptor beta chains follows, all from one sample in a study of blood T cell repertoires in COVID-19. Using immunoSEQ multiplex PCR, the repertoire was profiled, and TCRdb retains in-frame clones only, with some absent. The repertoire holds some 76,000 clones, with 80% as singletons. The sample was peripheral blood. The receptors originated from a man aged 45-65 years with COVID-19, enrolled during active disease. Each CDR3 is given with its conserved first and last residue. The order of the fields is J gene, V gene, clone size, D gene, CDR3 DNA, CDR3 protein. D genes are given only for firm matches. Size is omitted from some rows. Given values are once, few, many or a class for expanded clones.

>TRBJ2-7|TRBV7-8|NA|TRBD1
TGTGCCAGCAGCTTAGGACAGGGGTCAGGTAGCGAGCAGTACTTC
CASSLGQGSGSEQYF
>TRBJ2-7|TRBV7-7|NA|NA
TGTGCTAGCAGCTTAGAAGGGGACTGGGGCGAGCAGTACTTC
CASSLEGDWGEQYF
>TRBJ2-2|TRBV5-1|NA|TRBD2
TGCGCCAGCAGCTCGGGACTAGCGGGAGGTGCCGGGGAGCTGTTTTTT
CASSSGLAGGAGELFF
>TRBJ1-5|TRBV18|NA|TRBD1
TGTGCCAGCTCACCTGGAGGGGGCGGCAATCAGCCCCAGCATTTT
CASSPGGGGNQPQHF
>TRBJ2-1|TRBV7-2|NA|TRBD2
TGTGCCAGCAGCTGGGACTTAGCGGGAGGATCGTCTGAGCAGTTCTTC
CASSWDLAGGSSEQFF
>TRBJ1-1|TRBV5-1|once|NA
TGCGCCAGCAGCTTGGGACAAACTGAAGCTTTCTTT
CASSLGQTEAFF
>TRBJ2-2|TRBV27|NA|TRBD2
TGTGCCAGCAGTGGACTGAGGACAGACTCAGCGGGAGGGGGCACCGGGGAGCTGTTTTTT
CASSGLRTDSAGGGTGELFF
>TRBJ2-3|TRBV15|NA|NA
TGTGCCACCAGCATTCGAGCGGCCACAGATACGCAGTATTTT
CATSIRAATDTQYF
>TRBJ2-1|TRBV2|NA|TRBD2
TGTGCCAGCCTAGCCTCACCGGGAGGGGAGCAGTTCTTC
CASLASPGGEQFF
>TRBJ2-2|TRBV30|NA|NA
TGTGCCTGGATACAGGACAGATACACCGGGGAGCTGTTTTTT
CAWIQDRYTGELFF
>TRBJ2-7|TRBV4-2|few|TRBD2
TGTGCCAGCAGCCAGAAAGATAGCGGGGAAGTCTACGAGCAGTACTTC
CASSQKDSGEVYEQYF
>TRBJ2-3|TRBV4-2|NA|NA
TGTGCCAGCAGCCAAGAGCGAAGCGATTCTAGCACAGATACGCAGTATTTT
CASSQERSDSSTDTQYF
>TRBJ2-1|TRBV10-2|NA|TRBD2
TGCGCCAGCAGTGAGTCGATGGCGACTAGCGGGAGTAATGAGCAGTTCTTC
CASSESMATSGSNEQFF
>TRBJ2-5|TRBV6-2/TRBV6-3|NA|NA
TGTGCCAGCAGTTACTCGATGTCGGCCAGGGGTCAAGAGACCCAGTACTTC
CASSYSMSARGQETQYF
>TRBJ2-1|TRBV6-5|NA|TRBD2
TGTGCCAGCAGTCCGACTAGCCATGAGCAGTTCTTC
CASSPTSHEQFF
>TRBJ2-7|TRBV4-2|NA|TRBD2
TGTGCCAGCAGCCAAGAGGCGGCTGAGAGCGGGAGTTTCTACGAGCAGTACTTC
CASSQEAAESGSFYEQYF